This paragraph reports one T cell receptor beta chain. This record belongs to a study of blood T cell repertoires in COVID-19. The CDR3 has 15 residues. J lost 7 bases, V lost 6 bases, and 7 bases had no gene match. The germline gives CDR1 LNHDA, CDR2 SQIVND (reference sequence). Some clones are missing from TCRdb's copy, which holds only in-frame ones; the method was immunoSEQ multiplex PCR. The repertoire includes approximately 150,000 clones, over 70% of them detected once, and about 5% sits in the top ten. Sequencing used PBMCs or T cells enriched from blood (not recorded which). The chain joins TRBV19 to TRBJ2-2, with 11 bases fitting TRBD2. This TCR was sampled from a woman aged 40 to 50 with acute COVID-19. CDR3 bases: TGTGCCAGTAGGTGGCTAGCGGGAGGATTCGGGGAGCTGTTTTTT. This gives the protein CASRWLAGGFGELFF.